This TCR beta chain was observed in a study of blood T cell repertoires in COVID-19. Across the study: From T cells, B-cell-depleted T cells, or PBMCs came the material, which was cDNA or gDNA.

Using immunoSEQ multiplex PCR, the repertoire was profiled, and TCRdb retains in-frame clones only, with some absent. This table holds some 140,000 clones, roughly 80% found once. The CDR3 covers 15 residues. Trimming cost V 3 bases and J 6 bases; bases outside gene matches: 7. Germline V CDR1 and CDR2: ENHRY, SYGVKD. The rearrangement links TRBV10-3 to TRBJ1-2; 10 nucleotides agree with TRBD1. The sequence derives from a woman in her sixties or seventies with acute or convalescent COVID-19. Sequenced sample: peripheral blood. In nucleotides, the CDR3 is TGTGCCATCAGTGAAACCGGGACAGGGGATCATGGCTACACCTTC. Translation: CAISETGTGDHGYTF.